These T cell receptor beta chains were read from a single sample in a study of blood T cells in healthy people across ages. TCRdb recomputed calls from the 5' RACE reads with MiXCR, one row per CDR3 protein. This sample has 850,000 to 1,300,000 distinct CDR3 sequences; around 43% occur once, and the top ten carry about 20%. Input material: blood. These receptors all come from a woman aged 60-75 years in good health. The conserved cysteine and the conserved F or W are not part of the CDR3 here.

v_gene	j_gene	CDR3aa
TRBV20-1	TRBJ2-1	SARHSLAGMYNVQF
TRBV7-2	TRBJ1-4	ASSLGGNPGEKLF
TRBV29-1	TRBJ2-7	GALSGNSYEQY
TRBV7-9	TRBJ2-1	ASSNRDRYNEQF
TRBV12-3/TRBV12-4	TRBJ2-2	ASSFLGRGLAGELF
TRBV6-6	TRBJ2-5	ASSYIAETQY
TRBV30	-	ALRAVGGNYEQY
TRBV4-2	TRBJ2-1	ASSQDQRLAGTIYSEQF
TRBV6-6	TRBJ2-1	ASSWGQNEQF
TRBV20-1	TRBJ2-1	SAHKARQTLNEQF
TRBV28	TRBJ2-5	ASKAPPLGPLGQY
TRBV10-3	TRBJ2-3	AISVQRSGTDTQY
TRBV7-8	TRBJ1-2	ASSLEAGPGYGYT
TRBV5-6	TRBJ2-1	ASSSWGAGSYNEQF
TRBV6-6	TRBJ1-4	ASTDWRGVGHDELF
TRBV10-3	TRBJ2-7	AISGLSEEQY
TRBV6-6	TRBJ2-1	ASSPFRYEQF
TRBV7-8	TRBJ1-4	ASSLDNEKLF